This T cell receptor (beta chain) was sequenced during a study of T cells after yellow fever vaccination (dated by TCRdb to about 2019). For context, the study as a whole: Memory subsets (EM, EMRA, CM and Tscm) were sorted on a BD FACS Aria III using CD3, CD45RA, CCR7 and CD95 staining. The cohort comprised two healthy male donors, one aged 18 to 29 and one aged 30 to 40 years. Libraries from fractions with low cell numbers were prepared with the SMART-Seq v4 Ultra Low Input RNA kit. Blood was collected at multiple timepoints before and after primary and secondary immunization, and bulk PBMC replicates and cell subsets were isolated. Memory subsets were sorted on days 0, 15 and 45 and at 18 months after primary vaccination, and on days 0, 15 and 45 after the 30-year booster. Bulk TCR alpha and beta repertoires were sequenced longitudinally to track T-cell clones before and after primary and booster YFV17D yellow fever vaccination. General findings and caveats noted by the study authors: Most clones expanded after primary vaccination were re-detected after the booster (approximately 96% of CD4 and around 88% of CD8), suggesting broad memory maintenance. Computational filtering was required because FACS-sorted repertoires could contain abundant contaminating clonotypes from the bulk population. On day 0, almost all vaccine-responding clonotypes were found to be below detection in the sorted memory subsets. The study included only two donors, which limits how far the findings can be generalized. The secondary T-cell response was weaker than the primary response but faster, peaking on day 5 instead of day 15. A small share of clonotypes occurred in both CD4 and CD8 compartments, likely arising from convergent recombination.

The treatment or condition label of this sample denotes: live attenuated yellow fever vaccine strain. PBMCs were isolated from peripheral blood using a standard Ficoll-Paque protocol. The RNeasy Micro Kit was used to extract RNA from sorted memory subsets. Synthesis of TCR cDNA relied on 5'RACE template switching, a step that introduced a universal primer site along with unique molecular identifiers. Priming of cDNA synthesis was performed from both the TCR alpha and TCR beta constant segments. Library amplification used two PCR steps, and the second PCR step added sample barcodes and sequencing adapters. Sequencing of libraries was performed on Illumina HiSeq 2500 (2x100 bp) or NovaSeq (2x150 bp). The source study handled its data this way. MIGEC handled demultiplexing of reads and collapsing into UMI consensus sequences, while MiXCR performed V(D)J alignment. Vaccine-responding clonotypes were defined with edgeR using replicate PBMC samples, requiring FDR below 0.01 and a log2 fold change above 5 up to day 15. CD4 or CD8 identity was assigned to each bulk clonotype according to whether the clonotype was present at higher abundance in the sequenced CD4 repertoire or the sequenced CD8 repertoire. Clonotype frequencies in memory subsets were weighted by FACS-sorted cell numbers to estimate each clone's distribution across memory phenotypes. TCRdb ran its own pipeline on the public reads, namely fastp trimming at Q25 and MiXCR clone calling, and kept in-frame beta chains. Rows with a matching CDR3 protein are joined into one entry that keeps the most common DNA and genes. Clone size and V and J calls follow TCRdb, not the original study. In all, the sample holds fewer than 20,000 distinct CDR3 sequences, and less than 5% of those were seen once. 0.4% to 0.45% of the sample lies in the top ten.

The CDR3 spans 15 residues, from the cysteine through the phenylalanine. The only DNA kept is the CDR3, 45 bases in frame from the first base. From the germline V gene, CDR1 is SGDLS and CDR2 is YYNGEE. V is clipped by 0 bases and J by 0 bases, and the sequence between their germline boundaries is 9 bases long. This clonotype was seen at least ten times. No per-base quality is available; no much larger clone lies one base away. This clonotype originated in a man aged 30-40 years who received the YFV17D yellow fever vaccine. This material consisted of PBMCs, either bulk or a sorted T-cell subset (CD4+, CD8+, memory, or dextramer-sorted; not recorded which), taken 15 days after the yellow fever booster vaccination. The rearranged segments are TRBV9 and TRBJ2-5, with the D assignment possibly TRBD1 or TRBD2, given 6 matching bases for each. CDR3 sequence: CASSVGGDNQETQYF. DNA sequence: TGTGCCAGCAGCGTAGGGGGGGACAACCAAGAGACCCAGTACTTC.